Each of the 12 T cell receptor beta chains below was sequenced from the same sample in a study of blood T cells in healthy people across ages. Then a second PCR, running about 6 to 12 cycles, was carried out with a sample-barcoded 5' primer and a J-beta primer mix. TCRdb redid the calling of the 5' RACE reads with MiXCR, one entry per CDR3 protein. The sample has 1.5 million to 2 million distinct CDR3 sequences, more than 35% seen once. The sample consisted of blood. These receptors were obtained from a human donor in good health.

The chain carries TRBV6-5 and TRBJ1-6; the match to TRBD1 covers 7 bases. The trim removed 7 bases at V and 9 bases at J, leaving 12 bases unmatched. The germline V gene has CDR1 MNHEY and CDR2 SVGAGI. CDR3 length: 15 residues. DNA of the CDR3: TGTGCCAGCACCCCGAGGACAGGCGCAGGTTCACCCCTCCACTTT. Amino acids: CASTPRTGAGSPLHF.

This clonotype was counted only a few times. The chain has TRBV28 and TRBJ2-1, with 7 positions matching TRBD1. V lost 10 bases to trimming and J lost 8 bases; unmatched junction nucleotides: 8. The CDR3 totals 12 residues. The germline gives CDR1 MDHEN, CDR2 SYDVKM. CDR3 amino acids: CATQTGKHEQFF. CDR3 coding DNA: TGTGCCACCCAGACAGGGAAGCATGAGCAGTTCTTC.

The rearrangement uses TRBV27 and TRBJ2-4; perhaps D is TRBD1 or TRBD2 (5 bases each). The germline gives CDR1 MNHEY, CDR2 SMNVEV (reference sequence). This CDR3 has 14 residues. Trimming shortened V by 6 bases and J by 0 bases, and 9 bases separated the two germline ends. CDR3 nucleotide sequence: TGTGCCAGCAGGGACGGGACAGCCAAAAACATTCAGTACTTC. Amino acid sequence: CASRDGTAKNIQYF.

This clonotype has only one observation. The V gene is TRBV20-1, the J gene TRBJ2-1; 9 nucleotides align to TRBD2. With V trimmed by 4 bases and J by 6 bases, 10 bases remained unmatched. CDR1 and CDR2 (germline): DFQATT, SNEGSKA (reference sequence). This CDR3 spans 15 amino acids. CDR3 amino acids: CSATRGGGASNEQFF. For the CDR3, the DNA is TGCAGTGCTACCAGAGGCGGGGGGGCCTCCAATGAGCAGTTCTTC.

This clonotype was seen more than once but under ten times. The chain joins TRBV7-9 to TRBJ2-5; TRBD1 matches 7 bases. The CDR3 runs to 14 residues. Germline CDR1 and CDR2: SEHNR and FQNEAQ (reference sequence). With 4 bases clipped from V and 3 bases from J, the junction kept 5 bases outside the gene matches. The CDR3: CASSSAGTEETQYF. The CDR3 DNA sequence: TGTGCCAGCAGCTCCGCCGGGACAGAAGAGACCCAGTACTTC.

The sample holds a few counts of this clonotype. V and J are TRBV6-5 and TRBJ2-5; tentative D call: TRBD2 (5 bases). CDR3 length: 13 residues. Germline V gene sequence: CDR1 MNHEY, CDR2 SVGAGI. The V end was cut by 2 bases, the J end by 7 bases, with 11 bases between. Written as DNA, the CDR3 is TGTGCCAGCAGTTACACAACAGAGGGGACCCAGTACTTC. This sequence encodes CASSYTTEGTQYF.

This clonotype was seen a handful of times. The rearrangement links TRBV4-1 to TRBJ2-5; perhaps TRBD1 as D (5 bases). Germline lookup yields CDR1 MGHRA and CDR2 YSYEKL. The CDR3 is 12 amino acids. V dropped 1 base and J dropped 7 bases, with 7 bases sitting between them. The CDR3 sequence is CASSQVGATQYF. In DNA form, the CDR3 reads TGCGCCAGCAGCCAAGTTGGGGCGACCCAGTACTTC.

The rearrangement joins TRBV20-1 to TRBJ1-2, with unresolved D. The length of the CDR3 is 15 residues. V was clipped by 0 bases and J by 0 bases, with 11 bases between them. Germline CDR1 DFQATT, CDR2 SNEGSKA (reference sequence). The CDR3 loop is CSARERPGANYGYTF. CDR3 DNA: TGCAGTGCTAGAGAGCGACCGGGAGCTAACTATGGCTACACCTTC.

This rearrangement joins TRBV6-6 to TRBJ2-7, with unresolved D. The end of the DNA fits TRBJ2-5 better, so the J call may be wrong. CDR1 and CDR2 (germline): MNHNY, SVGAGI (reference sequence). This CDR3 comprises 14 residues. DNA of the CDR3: TGTGCCAGCAGTTACGGTCCGCCGGAAGAGACCCAGTACTTC. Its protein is CASSYGPPEETQYF.

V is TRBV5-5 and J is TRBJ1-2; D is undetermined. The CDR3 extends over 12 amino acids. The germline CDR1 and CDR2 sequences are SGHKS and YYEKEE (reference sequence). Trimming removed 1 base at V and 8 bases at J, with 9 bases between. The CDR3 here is CASSLYGWGYTF. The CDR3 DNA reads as TGTGCCAGCAGCTTGTATGGGTGGGGCTACACCTTC.

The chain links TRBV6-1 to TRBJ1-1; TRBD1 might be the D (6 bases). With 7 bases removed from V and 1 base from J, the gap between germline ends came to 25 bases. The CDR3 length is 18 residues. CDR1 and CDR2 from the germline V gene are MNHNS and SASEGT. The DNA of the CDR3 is TGTGCCAGCACCGACCCGCATGATAGGGGGGGAACGAACACTGAAGCTTTCTTT. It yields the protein CASTDPHDRGGTNTEAFF.

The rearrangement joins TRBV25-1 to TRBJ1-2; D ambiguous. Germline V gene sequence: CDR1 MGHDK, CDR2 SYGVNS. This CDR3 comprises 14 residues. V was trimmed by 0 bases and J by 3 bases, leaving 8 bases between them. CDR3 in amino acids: CASSEYYGDYGYTF. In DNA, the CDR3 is TGTGCCAGCAGTGAATACTACGGGGACTATGGCTACACCTTC.